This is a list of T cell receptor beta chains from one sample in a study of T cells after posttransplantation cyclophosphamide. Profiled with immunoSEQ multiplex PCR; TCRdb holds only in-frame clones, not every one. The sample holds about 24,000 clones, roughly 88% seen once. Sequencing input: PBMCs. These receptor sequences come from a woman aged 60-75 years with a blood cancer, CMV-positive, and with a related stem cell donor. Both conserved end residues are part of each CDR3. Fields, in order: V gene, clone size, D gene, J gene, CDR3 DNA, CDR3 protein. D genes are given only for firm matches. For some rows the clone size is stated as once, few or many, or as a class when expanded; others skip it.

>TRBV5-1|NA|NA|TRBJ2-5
TGCGCCAGCAGCTACGACCAGGGGACCCAGTACTTC
CASSYDQGTQYF
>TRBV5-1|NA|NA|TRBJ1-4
TGCGCCAACGCAGGGGAAGGAACTAATGAAAAACTGTTTTTT
CANAGEGTNEKLFF
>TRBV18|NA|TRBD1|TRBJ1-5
TGTGCCAGCTCACCACTCGGGACAGGGGGCGATCAGCCCCAGCATTTT
CASSPLGTGGDQPQHF
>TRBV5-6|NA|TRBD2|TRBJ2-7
TGTGCCAGCAGACCAGGACTAGCGGGGGCCTACGAGCAGTACTTC
CASRPGLAGAYEQYF
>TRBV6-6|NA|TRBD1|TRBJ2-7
TGTGCCAGCAGCAAGGGGACAGTCGAATCCTACGAGCAGTACTTC
CASSKGTVESYEQYF
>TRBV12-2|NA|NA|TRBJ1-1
TGTGCAAGTCGCTCCAAGGACAGGGCCTCTATGGAAGAAGCTTTCTTT
CASRSKDRASMEEAFF
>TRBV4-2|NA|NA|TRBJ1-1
TGTGCCAGCAGCCAAGGACAGTTGGGTACTGAAGCTTTCTTT
CASSQGQLGTEAFF
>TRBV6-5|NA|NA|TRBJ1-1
TGTGCCAGCAGCTACGGACACCTTGTGAACACTGAAGCTTTCTTT
CASSYGHLVNTEAFF
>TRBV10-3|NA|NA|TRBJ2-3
TGTGCCATCAGTGAGTTAAGCACAGATACGCAGTATTTT
CAISELSTDTQYF
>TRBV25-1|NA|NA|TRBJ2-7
TGTGCCAGCAGTTCCCAGGGGATGAGCTCCTACGAGCAGTACTTC
CASSSQGMSSYEQYF
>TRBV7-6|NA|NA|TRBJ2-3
TGTGCCAGCAGCTTAGCCGCCGGGGGGCTGCAGTATTTT
CASSLAAGGLQYF
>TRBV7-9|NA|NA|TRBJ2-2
TGTGCCAGCAGCCCCCAGATTCTCATCGAGGGCGGGGAGCTGTTTTTT
CASSPQILIEGGELFF
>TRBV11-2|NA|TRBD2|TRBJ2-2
TGTGCCAGCAGAGAACTAGCGGGGAACACCGGGGAGCTGTTTTTT
CASRELAGNTGELFF
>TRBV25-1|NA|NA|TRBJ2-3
TGTGCCAGCAGTGACCTAGCTGCGCAGTATTTT
CASSDLAAQYF
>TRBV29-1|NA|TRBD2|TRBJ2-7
TGCAGCGTTGCCTCTAGCGGGAGGTGGTACGAGCAGTACTTC
CSVASSGRWYEQYF
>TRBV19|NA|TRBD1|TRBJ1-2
TGTGCCAGTAGTATCAAGACAGGGATCTATGGCTACACCTTC
CASSIKTGIYGYTF
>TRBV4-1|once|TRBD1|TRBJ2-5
TGCGCCAGCAGCCAAGGGACAGGGGGGGGTCAAGAGACCCAGTACTTC
CASSQGTGGGQETQYF
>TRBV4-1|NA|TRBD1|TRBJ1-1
TGCGCCAGCAGCCAGACCGGGACAGGGGATCTCGAATCTTTCTTT
CASSQTGTGDLESFF
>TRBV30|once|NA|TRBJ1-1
TGTGCCTGGACCCGGTGGGGCCCCGACACTGAAGCTTTCTTT
CAWTRWGPDTEAFF
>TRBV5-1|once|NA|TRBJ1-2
TGCGCCAGCAGCGAATCATTATTGGGGAGAGGCGATGGCTACACCTTC
CASSESLLGRGDGYTF
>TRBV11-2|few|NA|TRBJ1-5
TGTGCCAGCAGCCTAAAAGGGGATCAGCCCCAGCATTTT
CASSLKGDQPQHF
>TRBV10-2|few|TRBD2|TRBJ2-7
TGCGCCAGCAGTGGGTACGGGACTAGCGGGGCCTACGAGCAGTACTTC
CASSGYGTSGAYEQYF
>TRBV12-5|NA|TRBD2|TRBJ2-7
TGTGCTAGTGGTTTGGGGACTAGCGGGAGGGACGAGCAGTACTTC
CASGLGTSGRDEQYF